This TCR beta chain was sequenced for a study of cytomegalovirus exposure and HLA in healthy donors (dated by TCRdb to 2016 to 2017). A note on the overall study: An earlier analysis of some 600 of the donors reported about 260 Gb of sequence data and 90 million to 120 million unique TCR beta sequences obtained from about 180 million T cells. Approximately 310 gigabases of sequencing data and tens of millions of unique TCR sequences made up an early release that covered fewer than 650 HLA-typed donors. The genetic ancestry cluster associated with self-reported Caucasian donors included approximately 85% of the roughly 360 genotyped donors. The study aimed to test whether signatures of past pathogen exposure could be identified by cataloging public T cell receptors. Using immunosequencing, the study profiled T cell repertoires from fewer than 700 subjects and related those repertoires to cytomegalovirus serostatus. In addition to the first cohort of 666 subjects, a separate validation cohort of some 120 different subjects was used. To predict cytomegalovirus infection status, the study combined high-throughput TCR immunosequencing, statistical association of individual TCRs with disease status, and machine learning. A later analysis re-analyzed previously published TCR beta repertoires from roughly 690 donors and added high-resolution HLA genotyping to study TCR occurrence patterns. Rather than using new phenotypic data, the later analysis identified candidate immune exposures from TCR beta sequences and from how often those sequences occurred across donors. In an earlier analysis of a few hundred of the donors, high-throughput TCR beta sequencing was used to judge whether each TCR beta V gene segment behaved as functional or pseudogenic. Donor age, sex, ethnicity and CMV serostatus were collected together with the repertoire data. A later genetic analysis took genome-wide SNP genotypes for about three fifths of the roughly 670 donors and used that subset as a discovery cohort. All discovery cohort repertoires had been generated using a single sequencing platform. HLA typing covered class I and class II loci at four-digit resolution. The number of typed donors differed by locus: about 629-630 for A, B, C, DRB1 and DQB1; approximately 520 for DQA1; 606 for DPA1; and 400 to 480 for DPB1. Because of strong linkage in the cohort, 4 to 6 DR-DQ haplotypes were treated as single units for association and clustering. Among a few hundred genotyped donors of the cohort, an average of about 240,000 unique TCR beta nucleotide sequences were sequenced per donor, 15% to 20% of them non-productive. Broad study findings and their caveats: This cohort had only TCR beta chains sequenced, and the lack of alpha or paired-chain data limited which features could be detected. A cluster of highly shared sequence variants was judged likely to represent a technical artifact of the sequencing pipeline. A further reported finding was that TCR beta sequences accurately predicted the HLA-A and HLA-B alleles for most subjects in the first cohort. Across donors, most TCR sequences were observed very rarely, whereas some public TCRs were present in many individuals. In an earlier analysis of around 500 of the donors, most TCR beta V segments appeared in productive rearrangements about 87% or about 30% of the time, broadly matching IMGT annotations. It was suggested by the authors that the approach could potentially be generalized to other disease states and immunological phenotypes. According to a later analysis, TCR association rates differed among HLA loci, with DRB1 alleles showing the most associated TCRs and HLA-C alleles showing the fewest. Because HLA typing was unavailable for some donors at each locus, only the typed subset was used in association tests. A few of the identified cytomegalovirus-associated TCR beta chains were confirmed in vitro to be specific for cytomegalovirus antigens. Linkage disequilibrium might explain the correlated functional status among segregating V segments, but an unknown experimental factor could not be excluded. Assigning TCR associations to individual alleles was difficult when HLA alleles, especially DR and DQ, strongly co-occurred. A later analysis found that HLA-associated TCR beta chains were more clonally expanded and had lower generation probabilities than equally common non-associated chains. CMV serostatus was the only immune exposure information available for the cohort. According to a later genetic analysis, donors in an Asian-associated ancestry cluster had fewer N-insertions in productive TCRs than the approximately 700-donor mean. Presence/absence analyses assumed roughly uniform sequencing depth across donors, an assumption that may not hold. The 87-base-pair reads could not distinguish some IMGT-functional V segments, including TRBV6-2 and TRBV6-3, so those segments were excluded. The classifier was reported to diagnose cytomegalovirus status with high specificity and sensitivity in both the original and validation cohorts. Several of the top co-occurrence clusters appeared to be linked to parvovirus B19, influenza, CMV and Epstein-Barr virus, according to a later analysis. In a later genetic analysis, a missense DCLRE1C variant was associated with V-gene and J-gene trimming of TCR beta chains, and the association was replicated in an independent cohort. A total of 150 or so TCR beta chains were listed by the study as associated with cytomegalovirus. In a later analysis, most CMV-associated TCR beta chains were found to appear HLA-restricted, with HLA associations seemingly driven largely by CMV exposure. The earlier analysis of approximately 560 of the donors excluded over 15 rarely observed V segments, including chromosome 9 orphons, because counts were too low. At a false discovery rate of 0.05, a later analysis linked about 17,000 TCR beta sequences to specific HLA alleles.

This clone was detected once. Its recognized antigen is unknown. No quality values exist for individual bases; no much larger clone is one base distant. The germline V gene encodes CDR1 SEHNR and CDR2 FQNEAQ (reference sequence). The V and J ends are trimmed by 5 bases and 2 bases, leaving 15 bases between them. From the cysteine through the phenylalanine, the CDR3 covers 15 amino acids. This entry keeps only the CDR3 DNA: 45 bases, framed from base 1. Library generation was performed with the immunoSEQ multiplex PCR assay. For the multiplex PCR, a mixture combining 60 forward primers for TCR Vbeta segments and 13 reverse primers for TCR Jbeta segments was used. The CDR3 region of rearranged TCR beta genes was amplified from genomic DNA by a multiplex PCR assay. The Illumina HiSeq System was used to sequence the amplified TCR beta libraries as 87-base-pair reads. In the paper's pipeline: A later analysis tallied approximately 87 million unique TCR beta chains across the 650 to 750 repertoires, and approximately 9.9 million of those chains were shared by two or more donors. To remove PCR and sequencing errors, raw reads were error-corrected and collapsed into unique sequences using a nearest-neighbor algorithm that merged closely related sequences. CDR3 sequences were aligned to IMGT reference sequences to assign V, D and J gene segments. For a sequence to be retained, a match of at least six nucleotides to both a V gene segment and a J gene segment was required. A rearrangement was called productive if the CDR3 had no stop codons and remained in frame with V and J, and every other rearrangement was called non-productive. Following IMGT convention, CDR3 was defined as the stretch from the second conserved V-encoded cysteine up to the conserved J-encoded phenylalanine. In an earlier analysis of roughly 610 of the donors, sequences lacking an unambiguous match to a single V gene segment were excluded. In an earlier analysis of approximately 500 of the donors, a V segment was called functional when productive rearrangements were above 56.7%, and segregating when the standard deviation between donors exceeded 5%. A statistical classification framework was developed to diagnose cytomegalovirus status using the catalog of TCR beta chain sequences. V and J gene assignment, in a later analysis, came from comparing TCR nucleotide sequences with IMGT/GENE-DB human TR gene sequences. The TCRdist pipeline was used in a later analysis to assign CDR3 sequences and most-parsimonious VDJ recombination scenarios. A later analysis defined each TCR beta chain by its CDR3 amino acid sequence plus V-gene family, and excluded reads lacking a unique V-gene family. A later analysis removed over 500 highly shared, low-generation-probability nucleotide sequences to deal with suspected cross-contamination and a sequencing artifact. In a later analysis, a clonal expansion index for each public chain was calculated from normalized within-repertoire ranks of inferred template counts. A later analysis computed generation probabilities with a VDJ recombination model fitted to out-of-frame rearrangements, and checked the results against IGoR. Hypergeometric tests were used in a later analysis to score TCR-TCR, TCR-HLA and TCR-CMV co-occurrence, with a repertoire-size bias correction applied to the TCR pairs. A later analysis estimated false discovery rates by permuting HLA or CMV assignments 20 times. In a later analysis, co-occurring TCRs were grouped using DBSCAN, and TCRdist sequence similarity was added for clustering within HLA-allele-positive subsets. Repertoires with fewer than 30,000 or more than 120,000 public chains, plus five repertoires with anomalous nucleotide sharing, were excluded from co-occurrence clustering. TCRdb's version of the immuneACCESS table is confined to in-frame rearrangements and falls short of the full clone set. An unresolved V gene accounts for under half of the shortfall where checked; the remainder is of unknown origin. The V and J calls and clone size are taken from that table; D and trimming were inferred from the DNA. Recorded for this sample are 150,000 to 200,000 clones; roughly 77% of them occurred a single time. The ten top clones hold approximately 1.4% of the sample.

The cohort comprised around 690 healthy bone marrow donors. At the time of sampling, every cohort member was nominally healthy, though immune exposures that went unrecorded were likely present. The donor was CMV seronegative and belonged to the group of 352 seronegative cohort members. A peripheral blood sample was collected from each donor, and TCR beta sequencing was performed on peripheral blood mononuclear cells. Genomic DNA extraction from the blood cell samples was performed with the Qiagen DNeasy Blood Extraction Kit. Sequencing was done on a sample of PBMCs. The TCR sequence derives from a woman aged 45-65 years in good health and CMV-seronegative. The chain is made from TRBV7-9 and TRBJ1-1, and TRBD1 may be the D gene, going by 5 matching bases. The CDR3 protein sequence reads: CASSVGGGLNTEAFF. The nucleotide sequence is TGTGCCAGCAGCGTCGGGGGGGGACTTAACACTGAAGCTTTCTTT.